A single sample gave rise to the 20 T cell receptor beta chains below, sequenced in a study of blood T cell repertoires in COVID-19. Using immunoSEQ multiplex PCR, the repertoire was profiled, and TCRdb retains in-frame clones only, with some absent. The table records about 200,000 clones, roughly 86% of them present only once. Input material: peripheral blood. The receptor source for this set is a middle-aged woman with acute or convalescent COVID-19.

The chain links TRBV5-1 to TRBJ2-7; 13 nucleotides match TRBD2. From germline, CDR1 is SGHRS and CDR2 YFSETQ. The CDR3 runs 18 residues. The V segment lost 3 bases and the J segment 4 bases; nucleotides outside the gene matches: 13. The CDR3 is CASSYPSTSGGSAYEQYF. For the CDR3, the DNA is TGCGCCAGCAGCTACCCGTCGACTAGCGGGGGGTCCGCATACGAGCAGTACTTC.

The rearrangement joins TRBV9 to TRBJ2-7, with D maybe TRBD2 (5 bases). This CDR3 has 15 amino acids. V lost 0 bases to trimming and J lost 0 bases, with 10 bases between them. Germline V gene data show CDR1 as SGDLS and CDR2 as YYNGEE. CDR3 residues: CASSVDWTPSYEQYF. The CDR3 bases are TGTGCCAGCAGCGTAGACTGGACTCCCTCCTACGAGCAGTACTTC.

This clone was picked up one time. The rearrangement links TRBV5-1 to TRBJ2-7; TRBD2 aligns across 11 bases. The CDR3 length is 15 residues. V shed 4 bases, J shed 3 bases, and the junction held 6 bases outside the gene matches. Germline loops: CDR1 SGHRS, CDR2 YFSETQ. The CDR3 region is CASSRTSGSLYEQYF. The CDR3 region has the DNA TGCGCCAGCAGCAGGACTAGCGGGTCCCTCTACGAGCAGTACTTC.

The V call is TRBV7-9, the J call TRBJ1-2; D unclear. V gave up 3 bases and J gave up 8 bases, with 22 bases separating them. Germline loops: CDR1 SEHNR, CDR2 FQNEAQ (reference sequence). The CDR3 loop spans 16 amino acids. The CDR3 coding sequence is TGTGCCAGCAGCTTGCGTAATTCGGAGACCCTGAGAGGCTACACCTTC. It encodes CASSLRNSETLRGYTF.

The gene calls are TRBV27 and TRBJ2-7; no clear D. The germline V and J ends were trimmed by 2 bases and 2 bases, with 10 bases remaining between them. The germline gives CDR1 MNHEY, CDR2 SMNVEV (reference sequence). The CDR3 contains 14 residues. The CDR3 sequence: CASSLISDAYEQYF. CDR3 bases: TGTGCCAGCAGTTTAATCAGTGATGCCTACGAGCAGTACTTC.

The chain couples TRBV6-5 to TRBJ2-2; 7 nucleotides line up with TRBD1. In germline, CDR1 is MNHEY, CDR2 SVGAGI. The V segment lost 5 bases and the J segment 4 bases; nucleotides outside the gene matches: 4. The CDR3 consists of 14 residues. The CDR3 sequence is CASSQDRITGELFF. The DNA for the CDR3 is TGTGCCAGCAGTCAGGACAGGATCACCGGGGAGCTGTTTTTT.

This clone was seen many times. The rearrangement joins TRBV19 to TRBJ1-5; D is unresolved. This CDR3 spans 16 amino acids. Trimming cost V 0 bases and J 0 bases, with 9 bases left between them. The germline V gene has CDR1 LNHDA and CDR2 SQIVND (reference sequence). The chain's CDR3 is CASSIDRGYSNQPQHF. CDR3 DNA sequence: TGTGCCAGTAGTATAGATCGGGGATATAGCAATCAGCCCCAGCATTTT. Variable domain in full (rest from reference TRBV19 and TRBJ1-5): DGGITQSPKYLFRKEGQNVTLSCEQNLNHDAMYWYRQDPGQGLRLIYYSQIVNDFQKGDIAEGYSVSREKKESFPLTVTSAQKNPTAFYLCASSIDRGYSNQPQHFGDGTRLSIL.

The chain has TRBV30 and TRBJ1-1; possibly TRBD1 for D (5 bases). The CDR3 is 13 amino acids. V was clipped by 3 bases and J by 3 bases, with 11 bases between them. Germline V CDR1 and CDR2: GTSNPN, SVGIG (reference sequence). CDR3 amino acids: CAWRLRGDTEAFF. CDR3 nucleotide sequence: TGTGCCTGGAGACTTCGGGGGGACACTGAAGCTTTCTTT.

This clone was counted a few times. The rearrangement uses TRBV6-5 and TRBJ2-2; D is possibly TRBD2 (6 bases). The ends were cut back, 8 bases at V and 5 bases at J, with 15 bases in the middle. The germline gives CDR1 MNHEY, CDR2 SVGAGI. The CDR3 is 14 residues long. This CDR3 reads CASRRLDQTGELFF. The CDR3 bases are TGTGCCAGCCGACGACTAGATCAAACCGGGGAGCTGTTTTTT.

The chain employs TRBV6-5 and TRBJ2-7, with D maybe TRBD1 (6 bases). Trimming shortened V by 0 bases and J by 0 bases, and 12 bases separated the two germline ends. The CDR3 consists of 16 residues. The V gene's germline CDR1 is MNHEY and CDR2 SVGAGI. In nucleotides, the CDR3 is TGTGCCAGCAGTTACTCTGGACAGTCAGTCTCCTACGAGCAGTACTTC. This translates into CASSYSGQSVSYEQYF.

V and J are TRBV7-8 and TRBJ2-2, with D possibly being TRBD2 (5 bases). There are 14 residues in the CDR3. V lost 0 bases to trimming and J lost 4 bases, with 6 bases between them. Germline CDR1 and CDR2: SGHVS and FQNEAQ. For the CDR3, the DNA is TGTGCCAGCAGCTTAGCAGGGAGCACCGGGGAGCTGTTTTTT. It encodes CASSLAGSTGELFF.

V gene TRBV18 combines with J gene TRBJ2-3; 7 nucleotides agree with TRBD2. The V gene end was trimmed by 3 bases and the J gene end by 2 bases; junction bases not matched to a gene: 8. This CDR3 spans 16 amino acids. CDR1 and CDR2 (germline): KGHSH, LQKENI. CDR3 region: CASSPLRRGITDTQYF. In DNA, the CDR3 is TGTGCCAGCTCACCCCTGCGGCGGGGGATCACAGATACGCAGTATTTT.

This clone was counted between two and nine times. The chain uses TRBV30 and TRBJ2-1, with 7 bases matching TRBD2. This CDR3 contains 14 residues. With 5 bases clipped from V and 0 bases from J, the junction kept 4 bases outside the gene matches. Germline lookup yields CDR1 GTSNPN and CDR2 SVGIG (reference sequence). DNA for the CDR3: TGTGCCTGGGAGCGGGATAGCTCCTACAATGAGCAGTTCTTC. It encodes CAWERDSSYNEQFF.

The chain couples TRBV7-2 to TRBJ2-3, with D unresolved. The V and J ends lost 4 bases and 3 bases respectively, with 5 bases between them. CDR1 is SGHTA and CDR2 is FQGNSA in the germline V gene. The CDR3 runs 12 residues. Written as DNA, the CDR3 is TGTGCCAGCAGCTCCGAGACAGATACGCAGTATTTT. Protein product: CASSSETDTQYF.

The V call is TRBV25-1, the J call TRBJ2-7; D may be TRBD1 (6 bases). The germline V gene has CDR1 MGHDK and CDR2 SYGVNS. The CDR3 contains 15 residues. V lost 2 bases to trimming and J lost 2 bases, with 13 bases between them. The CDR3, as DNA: TGTGCCAGCAGTGAACAGGGGATTAGTACCTACGAGCAGTACTTC. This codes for CASSEQGISTYEQYF.

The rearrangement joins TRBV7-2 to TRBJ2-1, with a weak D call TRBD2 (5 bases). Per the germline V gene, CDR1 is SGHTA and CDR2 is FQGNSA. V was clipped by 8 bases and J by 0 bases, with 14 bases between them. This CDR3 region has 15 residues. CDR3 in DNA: TGTGCCAGCGGGAGACGTAGGTCCTCCTACAATGAGCAGTTCTTC. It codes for CASGRRRSSYNEQFF.

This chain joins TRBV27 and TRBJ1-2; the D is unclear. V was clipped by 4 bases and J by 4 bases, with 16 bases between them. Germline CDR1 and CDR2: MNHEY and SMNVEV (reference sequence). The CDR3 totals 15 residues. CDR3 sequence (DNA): TGTGCCAGCAGTTCCCTCGGGGTTGGCGGCTATGGCTACACCTTC. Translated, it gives CASSSLGVGGYGYTF.

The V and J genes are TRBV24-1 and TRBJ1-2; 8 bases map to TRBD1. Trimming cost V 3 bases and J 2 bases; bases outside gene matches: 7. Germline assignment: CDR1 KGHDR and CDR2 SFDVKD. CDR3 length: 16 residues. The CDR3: CATSDPHRGENYGYTF. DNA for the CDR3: TGTGCCACCAGTGATCCTCACAGGGGGGAGAACTATGGCTACACCTTC.

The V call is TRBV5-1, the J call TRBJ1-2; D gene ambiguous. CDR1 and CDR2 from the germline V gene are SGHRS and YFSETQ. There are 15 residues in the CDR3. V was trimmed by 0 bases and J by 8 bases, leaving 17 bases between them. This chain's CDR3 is CASSLDVGGSRGYTF. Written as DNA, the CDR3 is TGCGCCAGCAGCTTGGACGTCGGCGGGTCACGGGGCTACACCTTC.

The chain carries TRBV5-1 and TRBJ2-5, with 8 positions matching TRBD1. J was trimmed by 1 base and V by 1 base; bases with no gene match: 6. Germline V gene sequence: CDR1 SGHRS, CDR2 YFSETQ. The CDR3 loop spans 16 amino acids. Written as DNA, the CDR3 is TGCGCCAGCAGCTTGTATCAGGGGGCTGGCCAAGAGACCCAGTACTTC. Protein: CASSLYQGAGQETQYF. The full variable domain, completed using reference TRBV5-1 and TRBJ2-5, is KAGVTQTPRYLIKTRGQQVTLSCSPISGHRSVSWYQQTPGQGLQFLFEYFSETQRNKGNFPGRFSGRQFSNSRSEMNVSTLELGDSALYLCASSLYQGAGQETQYFGPGTRLLVL.